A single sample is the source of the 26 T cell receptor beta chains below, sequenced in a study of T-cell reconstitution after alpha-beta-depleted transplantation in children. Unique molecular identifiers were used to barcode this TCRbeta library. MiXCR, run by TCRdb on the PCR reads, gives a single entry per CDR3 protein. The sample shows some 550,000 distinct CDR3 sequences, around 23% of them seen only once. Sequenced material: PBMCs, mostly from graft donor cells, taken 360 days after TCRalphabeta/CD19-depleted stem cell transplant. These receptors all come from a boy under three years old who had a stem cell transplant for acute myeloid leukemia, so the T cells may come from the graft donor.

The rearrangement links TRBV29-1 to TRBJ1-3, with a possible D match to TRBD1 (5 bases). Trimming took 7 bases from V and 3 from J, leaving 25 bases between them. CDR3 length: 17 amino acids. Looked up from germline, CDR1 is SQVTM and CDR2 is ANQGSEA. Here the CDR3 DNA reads TGCAGCGCCTCGAACGGGGCCGGGGGAACAGATGGAAACACCATATATTTT. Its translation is CSASNGAGGTDGNTIYF. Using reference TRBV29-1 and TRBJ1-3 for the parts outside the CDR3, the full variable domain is SAVISQKPSRDICQRGTSLTIQCQVDSQVTMMFWYRQQPGQSLTLIATANQGSEATYESGFVIDKFPISRPNLTFSTLTVSNMSPEDSSIYLCSASNGAGGTDGNTIYFGEGSWLTVV.

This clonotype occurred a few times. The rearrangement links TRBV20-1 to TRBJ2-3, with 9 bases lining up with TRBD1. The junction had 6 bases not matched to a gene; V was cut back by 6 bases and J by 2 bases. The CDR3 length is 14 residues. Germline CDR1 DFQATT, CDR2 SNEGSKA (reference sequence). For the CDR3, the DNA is TGCAGTGCGTACCGGGACAGGGCCACAGATACGCAGTATTTT. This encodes CSAYRDRATDTQYF.

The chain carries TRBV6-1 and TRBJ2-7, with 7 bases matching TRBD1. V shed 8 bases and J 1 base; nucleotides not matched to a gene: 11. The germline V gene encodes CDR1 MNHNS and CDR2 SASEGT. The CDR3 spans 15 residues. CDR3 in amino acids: CASRRDSGGSYEQYV. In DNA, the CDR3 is TGTGCCAGCCGTAGGGACAGCGGCGGGTCCTACGAGCAGTACGTC.

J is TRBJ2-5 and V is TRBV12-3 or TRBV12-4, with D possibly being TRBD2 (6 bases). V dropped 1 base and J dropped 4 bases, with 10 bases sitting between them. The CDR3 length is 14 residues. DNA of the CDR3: TGTGCCAGCAGTTTAGAGGCGGGGCCAGAGACCCAGTACTTC. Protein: CASSLEAGPETQYF.

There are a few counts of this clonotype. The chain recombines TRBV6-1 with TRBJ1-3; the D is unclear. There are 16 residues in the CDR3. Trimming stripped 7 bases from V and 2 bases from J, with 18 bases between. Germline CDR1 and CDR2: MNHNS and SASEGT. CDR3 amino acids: CASTPVGLTAGNTIYF. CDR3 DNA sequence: TGTGCCAGCACCCCTGTAGGGTTGACGGCTGGAAACACCATATATTTT.

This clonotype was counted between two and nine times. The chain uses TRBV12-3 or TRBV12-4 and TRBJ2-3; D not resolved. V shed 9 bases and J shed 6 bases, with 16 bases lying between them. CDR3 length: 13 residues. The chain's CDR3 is CASAPGARDTQYF. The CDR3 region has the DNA TGTGCCAGTGCCCCAGGCGCCCGCGATACGCAGTATTTT.

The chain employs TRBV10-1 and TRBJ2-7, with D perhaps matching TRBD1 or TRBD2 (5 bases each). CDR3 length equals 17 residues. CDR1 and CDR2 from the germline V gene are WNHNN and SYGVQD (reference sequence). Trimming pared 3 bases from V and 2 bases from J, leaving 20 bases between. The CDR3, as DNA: TGCGCCAGCAGTGACCCCAGGAGGACTTGGGGCCCCTACGAGCAGTACGTC. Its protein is CASSDPRRTWGPYEQYV.

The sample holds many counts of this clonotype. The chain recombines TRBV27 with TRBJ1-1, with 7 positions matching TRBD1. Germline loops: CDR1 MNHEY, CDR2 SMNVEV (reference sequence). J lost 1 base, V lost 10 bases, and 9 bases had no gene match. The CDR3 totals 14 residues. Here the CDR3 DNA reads TGTGCCACCCCGGGACAGAGAAAGAACACTGAAGCTTTCTTT. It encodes CATPGQRKNTEAFF.

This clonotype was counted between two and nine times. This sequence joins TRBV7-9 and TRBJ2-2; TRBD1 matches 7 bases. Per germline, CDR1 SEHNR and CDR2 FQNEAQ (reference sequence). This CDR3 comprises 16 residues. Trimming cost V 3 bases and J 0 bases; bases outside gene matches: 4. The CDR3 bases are TGTGCCAGCAGCTTTCCCGGACAGGCGAACACCGGGGAGCTGTTTTTT. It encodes CASSFPGQANTGELFF.

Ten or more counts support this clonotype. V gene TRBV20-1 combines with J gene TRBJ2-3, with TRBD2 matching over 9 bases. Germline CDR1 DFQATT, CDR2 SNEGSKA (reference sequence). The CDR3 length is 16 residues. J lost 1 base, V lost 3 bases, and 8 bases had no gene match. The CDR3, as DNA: TGCAGTGCTAGGGCGGTAGCGGGGGTGGGCACAGATACGCAGTATTTT. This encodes CSARAVAGVGTDTQYF.

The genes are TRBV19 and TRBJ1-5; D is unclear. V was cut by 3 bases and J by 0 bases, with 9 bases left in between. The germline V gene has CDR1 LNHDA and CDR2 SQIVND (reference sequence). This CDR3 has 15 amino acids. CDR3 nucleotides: TGTGCCAGTAGTATGGGGAGATATAGCAATCAGCCCCAGCATTTT. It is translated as CASSMGRYSNQPQHF. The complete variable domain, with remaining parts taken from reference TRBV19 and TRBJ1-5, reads DGGITQSPKYLFRKEGQNVTLSCEQNLNHDAMYWYRQDPGQGLRLIYYSQIVNDFQKGDIAEGYSVSREKKESFPLTVTSAQKNPTAFYLCASSMGRYSNQPQHFGDGTRLSIL.

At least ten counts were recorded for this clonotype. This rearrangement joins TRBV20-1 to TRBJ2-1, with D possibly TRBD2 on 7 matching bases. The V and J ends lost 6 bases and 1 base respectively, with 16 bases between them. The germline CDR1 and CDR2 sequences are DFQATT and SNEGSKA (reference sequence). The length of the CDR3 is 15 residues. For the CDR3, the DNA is TGCAGTGCCACTCCGCGGGGGCCTTCCTACAATGAGCAGTTCTTC. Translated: CSATPRGPSYNEQFF.

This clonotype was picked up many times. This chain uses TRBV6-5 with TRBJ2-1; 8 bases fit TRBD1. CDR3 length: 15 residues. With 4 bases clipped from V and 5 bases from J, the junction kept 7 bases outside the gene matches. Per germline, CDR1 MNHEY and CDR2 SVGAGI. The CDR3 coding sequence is TGTGCCAGCAGTTCCGACAGGGGCAGCAACAATGAGCAGTTCTTC. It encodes CASSSDRGSNNEQFF.

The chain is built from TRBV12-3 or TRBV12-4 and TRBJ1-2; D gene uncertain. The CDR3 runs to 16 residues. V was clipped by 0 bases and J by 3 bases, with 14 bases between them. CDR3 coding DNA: TGTGCCAGCAGTTTAGCGCGGGCAGGTAACGACTATGGCTACACCTTC. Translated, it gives CASSLARAGNDYGYTF.

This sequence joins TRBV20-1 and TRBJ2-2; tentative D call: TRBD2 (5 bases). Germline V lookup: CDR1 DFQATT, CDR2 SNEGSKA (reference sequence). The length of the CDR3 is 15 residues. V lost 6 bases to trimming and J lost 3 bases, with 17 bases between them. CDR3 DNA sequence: TGCAGTGCGGCCCTCTCGGGGTCCCACACCGGGGAGCTGTTTTTT. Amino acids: CSAALSGSHTGELFF.

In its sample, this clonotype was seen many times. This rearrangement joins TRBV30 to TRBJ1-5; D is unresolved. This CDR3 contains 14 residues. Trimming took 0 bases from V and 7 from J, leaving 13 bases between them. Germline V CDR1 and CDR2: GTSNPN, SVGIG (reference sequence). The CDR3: CAWSVPRRIQPQHF. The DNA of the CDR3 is TGTGCCTGGAGTGTACCCAGGAGGATACAGCCCCAGCATTTT.

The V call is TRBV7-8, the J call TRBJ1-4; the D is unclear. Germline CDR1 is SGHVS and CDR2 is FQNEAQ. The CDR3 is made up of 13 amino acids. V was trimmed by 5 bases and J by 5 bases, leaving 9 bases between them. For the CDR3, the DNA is TGTGCCAGCAGCCGGCTGGGCAATGAAAAACTGTTTTTT. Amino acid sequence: CASSRLGNEKLFF.

The chain's CDR3 is CASSLGQGIAYNEQFF. CDR3 DNA: TGCGCCAGCAGCTTGGGACAGGGGATCGCCTACAATGAGCAGTTCTTC. The chain uses TRBV5-1 and TRBJ2-1; TRBD1 matches at 8 bases. Germline lookup yields CDR1 SGHRS and CDR2 YFSETQ. V lost 0 bases, J lost 2 bases, and 4 bases stayed unmatched. The CDR3 contains 16 residues.

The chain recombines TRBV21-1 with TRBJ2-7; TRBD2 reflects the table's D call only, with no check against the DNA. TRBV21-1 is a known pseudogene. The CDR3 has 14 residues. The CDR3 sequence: CASSKRGAPYEQYV. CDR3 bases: TGTGCCAGCAGCAAACGGGGGGCCCCCTACGAGCAGTACGTC.

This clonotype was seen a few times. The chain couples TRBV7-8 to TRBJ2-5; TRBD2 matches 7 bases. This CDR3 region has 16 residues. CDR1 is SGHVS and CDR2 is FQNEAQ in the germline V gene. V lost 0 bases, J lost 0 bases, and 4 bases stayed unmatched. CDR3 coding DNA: TGTGCCAGCAGCTTAGCCAGCGGGGCGTACCAAGAGACCCAGTACTTC. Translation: CASSLASGAYQETQYF. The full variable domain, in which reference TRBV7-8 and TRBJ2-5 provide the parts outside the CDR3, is GAGVSQSPRYKVAKRGQDVALRCDPISGHVSLFWYQQALGQGPEFLTYFQNEAQLDKSGLPSDRFFAERPEGSVSTLKIQRTQQEDSAVYLCASSLASGAYQETQYFGPGTRLLVL.

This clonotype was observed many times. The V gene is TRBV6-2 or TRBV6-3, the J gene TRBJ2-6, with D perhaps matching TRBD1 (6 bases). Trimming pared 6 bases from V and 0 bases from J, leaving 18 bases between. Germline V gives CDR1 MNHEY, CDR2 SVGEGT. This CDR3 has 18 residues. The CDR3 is CASSLLGAVSSGANVLTF. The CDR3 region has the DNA TGTGCCAGCAGCCTACTGGGGGCGGTGAGCTCTGGGGCCAACGTCCTGACTTTC.

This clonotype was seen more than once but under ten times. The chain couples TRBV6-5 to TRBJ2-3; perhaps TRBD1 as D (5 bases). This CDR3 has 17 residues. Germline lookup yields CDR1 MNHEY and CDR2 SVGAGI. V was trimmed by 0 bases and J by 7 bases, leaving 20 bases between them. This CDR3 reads CASSYSTGPNPINTQYF. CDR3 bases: TGTGCCAGCAGTTACTCCACAGGCCCGAATCCGATTAATACGCAGTATTTT.

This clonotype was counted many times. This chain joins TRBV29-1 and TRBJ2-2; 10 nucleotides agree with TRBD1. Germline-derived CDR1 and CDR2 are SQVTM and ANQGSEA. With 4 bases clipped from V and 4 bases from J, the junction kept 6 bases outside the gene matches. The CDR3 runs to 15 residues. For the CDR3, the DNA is TGCAGCGTTGGGACAGGGGGGCGCGGCACCGGGGAGCTGTTTTTT. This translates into CSVGTGGRGTGELFF.

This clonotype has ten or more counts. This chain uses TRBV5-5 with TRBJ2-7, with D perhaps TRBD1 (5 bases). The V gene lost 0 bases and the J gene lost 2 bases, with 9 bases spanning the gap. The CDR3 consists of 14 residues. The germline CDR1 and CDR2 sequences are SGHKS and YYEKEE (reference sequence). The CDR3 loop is CASSLAAGTYEQYV. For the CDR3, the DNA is TGTGCCAGCAGCTTGGCGGCAGGGACCTACGAGCAGTACGTC.

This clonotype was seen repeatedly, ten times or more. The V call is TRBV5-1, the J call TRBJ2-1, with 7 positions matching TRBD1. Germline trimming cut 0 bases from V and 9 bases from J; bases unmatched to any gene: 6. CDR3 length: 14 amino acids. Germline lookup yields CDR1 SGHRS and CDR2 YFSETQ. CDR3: CASSLVQGSAEQFF. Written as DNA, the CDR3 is TGCGCCAGCAGCTTGGTACAGGGGTCGGCTGAGCAGTTCTTC.

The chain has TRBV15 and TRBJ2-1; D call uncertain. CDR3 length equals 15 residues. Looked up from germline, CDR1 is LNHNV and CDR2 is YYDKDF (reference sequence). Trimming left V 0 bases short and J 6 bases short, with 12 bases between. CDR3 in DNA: TGTGCCACCAGCAGAGATGTACGGTTGGGCAATGAGCAGTTCTTC. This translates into CATSRDVRLGNEQFF.